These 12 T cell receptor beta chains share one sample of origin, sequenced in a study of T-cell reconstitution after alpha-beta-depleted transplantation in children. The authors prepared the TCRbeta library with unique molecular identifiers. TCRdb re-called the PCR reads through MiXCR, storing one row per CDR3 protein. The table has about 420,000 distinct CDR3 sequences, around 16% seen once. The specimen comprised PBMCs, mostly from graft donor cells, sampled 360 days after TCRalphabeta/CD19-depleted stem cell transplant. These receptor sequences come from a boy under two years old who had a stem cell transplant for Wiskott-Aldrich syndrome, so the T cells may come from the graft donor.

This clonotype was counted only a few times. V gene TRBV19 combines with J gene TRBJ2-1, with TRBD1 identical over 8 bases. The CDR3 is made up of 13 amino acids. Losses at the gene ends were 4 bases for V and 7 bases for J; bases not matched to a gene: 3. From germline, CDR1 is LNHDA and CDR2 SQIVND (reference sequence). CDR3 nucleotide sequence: TGTGCCAGTAGTAGTTGGACAGGGAATGAGCAGTTCTTC. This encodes CASSSWTGNEQFF.

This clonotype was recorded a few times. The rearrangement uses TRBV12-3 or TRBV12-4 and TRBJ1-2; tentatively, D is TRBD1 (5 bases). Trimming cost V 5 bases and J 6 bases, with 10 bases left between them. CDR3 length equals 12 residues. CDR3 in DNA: TGTGCCAGCAGTAACGGGGGTAATGGCTACACCTTC. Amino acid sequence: CASSNGGNGYTF.

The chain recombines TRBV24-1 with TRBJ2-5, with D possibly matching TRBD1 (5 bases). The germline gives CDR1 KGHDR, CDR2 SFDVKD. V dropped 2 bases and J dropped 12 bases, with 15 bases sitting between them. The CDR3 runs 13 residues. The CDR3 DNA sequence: TGTGCCACCAGTGATTCCCTGGACACCCTTAAGTACTTC. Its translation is CATSDSLDTLKYF.

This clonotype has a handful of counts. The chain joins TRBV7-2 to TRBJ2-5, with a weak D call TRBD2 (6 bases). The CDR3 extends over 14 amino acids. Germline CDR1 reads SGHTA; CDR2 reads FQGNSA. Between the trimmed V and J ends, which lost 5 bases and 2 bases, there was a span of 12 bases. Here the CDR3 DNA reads TGTGCCAGCAGCCACAAGACTAGACAAGAGACCCAGTACTTC. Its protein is CASSHKTRQETQYF.

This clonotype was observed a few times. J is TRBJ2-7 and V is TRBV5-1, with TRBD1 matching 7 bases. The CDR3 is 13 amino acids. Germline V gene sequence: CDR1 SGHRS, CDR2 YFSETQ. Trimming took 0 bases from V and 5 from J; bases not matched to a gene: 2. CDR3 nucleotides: TGCGCCAGCAGCTTGGAAGGGGGCGACGAGCAGTACTTC. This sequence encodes CASSLEGGDEQYF.

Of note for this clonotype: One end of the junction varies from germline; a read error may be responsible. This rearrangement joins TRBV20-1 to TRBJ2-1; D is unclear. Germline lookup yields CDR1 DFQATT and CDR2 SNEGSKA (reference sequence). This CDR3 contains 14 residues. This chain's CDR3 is CSEASPLSNNEQFF. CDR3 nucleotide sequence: TGCAGTGAAGCCTCCCCCCTCTCCAACAATGAGCAGTTCTTC.

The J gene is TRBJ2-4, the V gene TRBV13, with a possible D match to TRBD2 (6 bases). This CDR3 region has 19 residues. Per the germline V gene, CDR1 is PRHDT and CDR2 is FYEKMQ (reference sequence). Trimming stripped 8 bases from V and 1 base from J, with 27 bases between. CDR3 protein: CASGAHTAGSRFAKNIQYF. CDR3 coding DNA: TGTGCCAGCGGCGCCCACACCGCGGGGTCCCGTTTCGCCAAAAACATTCAGTACTTC.

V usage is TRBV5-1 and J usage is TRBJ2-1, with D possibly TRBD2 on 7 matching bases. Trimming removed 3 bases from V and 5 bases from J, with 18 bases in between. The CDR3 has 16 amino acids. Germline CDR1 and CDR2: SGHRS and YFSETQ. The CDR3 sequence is CASSSRGGAQNNEQFF. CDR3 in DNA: TGCGCCAGCAGCTCACGTGGGGGGGCGCAGAACAATGAGCAGTTCTTC. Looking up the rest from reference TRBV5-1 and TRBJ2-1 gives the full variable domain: KAGVTQTPRYLIKTRGQQVTLSCSPISGHRSVSWYQQTPGQGLQFLFEYFSETQRNKGNFPGRFSGRQFSNSRSEMNVSTLELGDSALYLCASSSRGGAQNNEQFFGPGTRLTVL.

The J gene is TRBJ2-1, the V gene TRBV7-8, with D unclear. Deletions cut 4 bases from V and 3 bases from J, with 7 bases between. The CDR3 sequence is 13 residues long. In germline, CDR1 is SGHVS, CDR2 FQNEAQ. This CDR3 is CASSSSDYNEQFF. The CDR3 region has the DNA TGTGCCAGCAGCTCCTCCGACTACAATGAGCAGTTCTTC.

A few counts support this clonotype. The DNA for the CDR3 is TGTGCCAGCAGCCACAGCGGGGGGGCCGGCGGGGAGCTGTTTTTT. It specifies CASSHSGGAGGELFF. V usage is TRBV3-1 and J usage is TRBJ2-2, with 10 bases that match TRBD2. Germline V lookup: CDR1 LGHDT, CDR2 YNNKEL (reference sequence). The CDR3 covers 15 residues. With V trimmed by 3 bases and J by 7 bases, 5 bases remained unmatched.

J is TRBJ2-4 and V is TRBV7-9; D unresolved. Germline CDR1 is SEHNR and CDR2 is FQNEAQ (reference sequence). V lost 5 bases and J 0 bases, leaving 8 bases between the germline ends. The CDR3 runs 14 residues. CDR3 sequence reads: CASSGGLAKNIQYF. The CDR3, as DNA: TGTGCCAGCAGCGGTGGCCTAGCCAAAAACATTCAGTACTTC.

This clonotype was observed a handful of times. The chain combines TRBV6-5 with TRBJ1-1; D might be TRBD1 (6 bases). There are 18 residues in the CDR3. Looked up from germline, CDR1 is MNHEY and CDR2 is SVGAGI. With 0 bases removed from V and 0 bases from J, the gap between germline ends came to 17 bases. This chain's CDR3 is CASSYSMRVDSLNTEAFF. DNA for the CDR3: TGTGCCAGCAGTTACTCGATGAGGGTGGACAGTCTGAACACTGAAGCTTTCTTT.